Listed below are T cell receptor beta chains from one sample, sequenced in a study of blood T cell repertoires in COVID-19. Assay: immunoSEQ multiplex PCR; the TCRdb copy retains only in-frame clones and omits some. The table has about 480,000 clones, 89% seen once; the top ten hold 0.7% to 1%. Source material: peripheral blood. These receptors were obtained from a man aged 18 to 35 with COVID-19, enrolled during active disease. CDR3s include the opening cysteine and the closing phenylalanine or tryptophan. Fields, in order: clone size, D gene, V gene, J gene, CDR3 DNA, CDR3 protein. A D gene is named only where the DNA matches it firmly. Not all rows give a size; the values are once, few, many and, for expanded clones, a class.

size: once; D: NA; V: TRBV27; J: TRBJ2-7; DNA: TGTGCCAGCAGTTTAACCCGCCTAGACTACGAGCAGTACTTC; CDR3: CASSLTRLDYEQYF
size: NA; D: TRBD2; V: TRBV11-3; J: TRBJ2-7; DNA: TGTGCCAGCAGCTTATCTAGCGGAAACTCCTACGAGCAGTACTTC; CDR3: CASSLSSGNSYEQYF
size: NA; D: NA; V: TRBV12-3/TRBV12-4; J: TRBJ2-1; DNA: TGTGCCAGCAGCCGAGACAGTTACAATGAGCAGTTCTTC; CDR3: CASSRDSYNEQFF
size: NA; D: TRBD1; V: TRBV7-3; J: TRBJ2-3; DNA: TGTGCCAGCAGCACCCGACAGGGGGTGACAGATACGCAGTATTTT; CDR3: CASSTRQGVTDTQYF
size: NA; D: TRBD1; V: TRBV5-6; J: TRBJ2-7; DNA: TGTGCCAGCAACTCAATGGACAGGGTCTACGAGCAGTACTTC; CDR3: CASNSMDRVYEQYF
size: NA; D: TRBD2; V: TRBV13; J: TRBJ2-7; DNA: TGTGCCAGCAGCTTAGGAAGGGAGGGCTACGAGCAGTACTTC; CDR3: CASSLGREGYEQYF
size: NA; D: NA; V: TRBV7-9; J: TRBJ1-4; DNA: TGTGCCAGTACAGGGATACTTGAAAAACTGTTTTTT; CDR3: CASTGILEKLFF
size: NA; D: NA; V: TRBV7-9; J: TRBJ1-1; DNA: TGTGCCAGCAGCTCTTTCAGGGGTGACACTGAAGCTTTCTTT; CDR3: CASSSFRGDTEAFF
size: few; D: NA; V: TRBV3-1/TRBV3-2; J: TRBJ2-2; DNA: TGTGCCAGCAGCCACCAGGGAGGAACCGGGGAGCTGTTTTTT; CDR3: CASSHQGGTGELFF
size: NA; D: NA; V: TRBV6-5; J: TRBJ2-1; DNA: TGTGCCAGCAGTTACTCGTACCGGGACTATGAGCAGTTCTTC; CDR3: CASSYSYRDYEQFF
size: NA; D: NA; V: TRBV5-1; J: TRBJ2-2; DNA: TGCGCCAGCAGCTACGCCCAGGGGCCCTACACCGGGGAGCTGTTTTTT; CDR3: CASSYAQGPYTGELFF
size: once; D: TRBD2; V: TRBV30; J: TRBJ2-3; DNA: TGTGCCTGGAGTAGCGGGAGGGATACAGATACGCAGTATTTT; CDR3: CAWSSGRDTDTQYF
size: NA; D: NA; V: TRBV18; J: TRBJ1-1; DNA: TGTGCCAGCTCACTTGGGCAGCCGAACACTGAAGCTTTCTTT; CDR3: CASSLGQPNTEAFF
size: NA; D: NA; V: TRBV12-5; J: TRBJ2-1; DNA: TGTGCTAGTGGTCAGACTAACTGGAATGAGCAGTTCTTC; CDR3: CASGQTNWNEQFF
size: NA; D: NA; V: TRBV6-5; J: TRBJ2-3; DNA: TGTGCCAGCAAACGGGTCAACACAGATACGCAGTATTTT; CDR3: CASKRVNTDTQYF
size: NA; D: NA; V: TRBV4-2; J: TRBJ2-3; DNA: TGTGCCAGCAGCCTGGGCGGGGTTAGCACAGATACGCAGTATTTT; CDR3: CASSLGGVSTDTQYF
size: NA; D: NA; V: TRBV19; J: TRBJ2-2; DNA: TGTGCCAGTAGAGGGAGCACCGGGGAGCTGTTTTTT; CDR3: CASRGSTGELFF
size: NA; D: TRBD1; V: TRBV19; J: TRBJ1-5; DNA: TGTGCCAGTAGTATGGACAGGTCGTATCAGCCCCAGCATTTT; CDR3: CASSMDRSYQPQHF
size: NA; D: NA; V: TRBV2; J: TRBJ2-7; DNA: TGTGCCAGCACGAACGGGAGCCCCTACGAGCAGTACTTC; CDR3: CASTNGSPYEQYF
size: NA; D: TRBD1; V: TRBV7-9; J: TRBJ2-3; DNA: TGTGCCAGCAGCTTAATTCCAGGTGTGCAGGGGGGCACAGATACGCAGTATTTT; CDR3: CASSLIPGVQGGTDTQYF
size: once; D: NA; V: TRBV19; J: TRBJ2-1; DNA: TGTGCCAGTAGTTTCCTTAGCGGAGCGGAGCAGTTCTTC; CDR3: CASSFLSGAEQFF
size: few; D: TRBD1; V: TRBV2; J: TRBJ2-7; DNA: TGTGCCAGCAGGGAACAGGGGGTAACCTACGAGCAGTACTTC; CDR3: CASREQGVTYEQYF
size: NA; D: NA; V: TRBV5-6; J: TRBJ2-7; DNA: TGTGCCAGCAGCTTGGGGCGGGGGACATACAACTACGAGCAGTACTTC; CDR3: CASSLGRGTYNYEQYF
size: NA; D: NA; V: TRBV9; J: TRBJ2-3; DNA: TGTGCCAGCAGCGGGAGGAGATTCACAGATACGCAGTATTTT; CDR3: CASSGRRFTDTQYF
size: NA; D: NA; V: TRBV7-6; J: TRBJ2-3; DNA: TGTGCCAGCAGCTTAGGGCAGGGCATTGATACGCAGTATTTT; CDR3: CASSLGQGIDTQYF
size: NA; D: TRBD2; V: TRBV5-6; J: TRBJ2-7; DNA: TGTGCCAGCAGTTCAGCGGGAGTTGTCCACGAGCAGTACTTC; CDR3: CASSSAGVVHEQYF
size: NA; D: NA; V: TRBV13; J: TRBJ1-2; DNA: TGTGCCAGCAGCCCGAAACCTCGGGCCGCCTCGGGATACACCTTC; CDR3: CASSPKPRAASGYTF
size: NA; D: NA; V: TRBV3-1/TRBV3-2; J: TRBJ1-2; DNA: TGTGCCAGCAGCCAAGCAGGGACTTACTATGGCTACACCTTC; CDR3: CASSQAGTYYGYTF
size: once; D: TRBD1; V: TRBV2; J: TRBJ2-3; DNA: TGTGCCAGCAGTTGGGACAGAGGTGCAGATACGCAGTATTTT; CDR3: CASSWDRGADTQYF
size: NA; D: TRBD2; V: TRBV2; J: TRBJ2-7; DNA: TGTGCCAGCATATTTGGGGGACTAGCGGACCTCTACGAGCAGTACTTC; CDR3: CASIFGGLADLYEQYF
size: NA; D: TRBD1; V: TRBV28; J: TRBJ2-7; DNA: TGTGCCAGCAGCAGCCCCGGGACAGGTTCTAGAGAGCAGTACTTC; CDR3: CASSSPGTGSREQYF
size: NA; D: TRBD2; V: TRBV2; J: TRBJ2-1; DNA: TGTGCCAGCAGTGAGTTCGGATTGGGACTATCCTACAATGAGCAGTTCTTC; CDR3: CASSEFGLGLSYNEQFF
size: NA; D: TRBD1; V: TRBV5-8; J: TRBJ2-7; DNA: TGTGCCAGCAGCATATCCGGGACAGCCTACGAGCAGTACTTC; CDR3: CASSISGTAYEQYF
size: NA; D: NA; V: TRBV10-1; J: TRBJ2-7; DNA: TGCGCCAGCAGTGAGTCGGTACTAGCCCCAACTAATATCGCCTACGAGCAGTACTTC; CDR3: CASSESVLAPTNIAYEQYF
size: NA; D: NA; V: TRBV5-5; J: TRBJ1-5; DNA: TGTGCCAGCAGCTGGGGAACAGGGAGCAATCAGCCCCAGCATTTT; CDR3: CASSWGTGSNQPQHF
size: NA; D: TRBD1; V: TRBV25-1; J: TRBJ2-1; DNA: TGTGCCAGCAGGGTCACCGGGACAGGCGAGCAGTTCTTC; CDR3: CASRVTGTGEQFF
size: once; D: NA; V: TRBV5-1; J: TRBJ2-7; DNA: TGCGCCAGCAGCCCTCCGGGACTTTTCTACGAGCAGTACTTC; CDR3: CASSPPGLFYEQYF
size: NA; D: TRBD1; V: TRBV11-3; J: TRBJ2-7; DNA: TGTGCCAGCAGCCCCCGACAGGGCTCTACCTACGAGCAGTACTTC; CDR3: CASSPRQGSTYEQYF
size: NA; D: TRBD1; V: TRBV5-1; J: TRBJ2-1; DNA: TGCGCCAGCAGCTCCGAAGGGGGCGGAGGCCAGTTCTTC; CDR3: CASSSEGGGGQFF
size: NA; D: NA; V: TRBV24-1; J: TRBJ2-1; DNA: TGTGCCACCAGTGGCGGGAATTACTACAATGAGCAGTTCTTC; CDR3: CATSGGNYYNEQFF
size: once; D: NA; V: TRBV5-4; J: TRBJ2-3; DNA: TGTGCCAGCAGCTTCCAGGGTATAGATACGCAGTATTTT; CDR3: CASSFQGIDTQYF
size: NA; D: NA; V: TRBV9; J: TRBJ2-5; DNA: TGTGCCAGCAGCGTAGCGGCAGGGGTAGGGAGAGAGACCCAGTACTTC; CDR3: CASSVAAGVGRETQYF
size: NA; D: TRBD1; V: TRBV5-5; J: TRBJ2-7; DNA: TGTGCCAGCAGCCGACAGGGAGATCACGAGCAGTACTTC; CDR3: CASSRQGDHEQYF
size: NA; D: NA; V: TRBV29-1; J: TRBJ2-5; DNA: TGCAGCGTTGACGTCGGAGAGACCCAGTACTTC; CDR3: CSVDVGETQYF
size: NA; D: TRBD2; V: TRBV7-9; J: TRBJ2-1; DNA: TGTGCCAGCAGCACCCCGGGACTAGCGGGGGGCCATTACCTTTTGCATGAGCAGTTCTTC; CDR3: CASSTPGLAGGHYLLHEQFF
size: NA; D: NA; V: TRBV5-1; J: TRBJ1-5; DNA: TGCGCCAGCAGCGTTGGGGGACTTAGCAATCAGCCCCAGCATTTT; CDR3: CASSVGGLSNQPQHF
size: NA; D: NA; V: TRBV11-1; J: TRBJ1-2; DNA: TGTGCCAGCAGCTCGGGTCGGATTGGGGCGGGCTACACCTTC; CDR3: CASSSGRIGAGYTF
size: once; D: NA; V: TRBV9; J: TRBJ1-4; DNA: TGTGCCAGCAGCGTAGGCCAATCCAGTGAAAAACTGTTTTTT; CDR3: CASSVGQSSEKLFF
size: NA; D: NA; V: TRBV6-4; J: TRBJ1-2; DNA: TGTGCCAGCAGTGACGTTGGCAGCTATGGCTACACCTTC; CDR3: CASSDVGSYGYTF
size: NA; D: TRBD2; V: TRBV5-4; J: TRBJ2-3; DNA: TGTGCCAGCAGCGCCCAGCGGGAGACTAGCACAGATACGCAGTATTTT; CDR3: CASSAQRETSTDTQYF
size: once; D: NA; V: TRBV12-1; J: TRBJ1-1; DNA: TGTGCCAGCATCGGACAGGGCAAAGCTGAAGCTTTCTTT; CDR3: CASIGQGKAEAFF
size: NA; D: NA; V: TRBV12-3/TRBV12-4; J: TRBJ2-2; DNA: TGTGCCAGCATCGTCGGGTCCGGGGAGCTGTTTTTT; CDR3: CASIVGSGELFF
size: few; D: NA; V: TRBV15; J: TRBJ1-6; DNA: TGTGCCACCAGCAGAGAGACAGGCAATTCACCCCTCCACTTT; CDR3: CATSRETGNSPLHF
size: NA; D: NA; V: TRBV4-1; J: TRBJ2-3; DNA: TGCGCCAGCAGCCAGGGCTTAGCGGATACGCAGTATTTT; CDR3: CASSQGLADTQYF
size: NA; D: TRBD1; V: TRBV2; J: TRBJ2-7; DNA: TGTGCCAGCAGGGGGGACAGGGGATCCTACGAGCAGTACTTC; CDR3: CASRGDRGSYEQYF
size: NA; D: NA; V: TRBV2; J: TRBJ2-2; DNA: TGTGCCAGCAGCCGGGACACCAACACCGGGGAGCTGTTTTTT; CDR3: CASSRDTNTGELFF
size: NA; D: TRBD2; V: TRBV5-4; J: TRBJ2-3; DNA: TGTGCCAGCAGCCCGGGACTAGCGGGCTTGGCAGATACGCAGTATTTT; CDR3: CASSPGLAGLADTQYF
size: NA; D: TRBD1; V: TRBV3-1/TRBV3-2; J: TRBJ2-1; DNA: TGTGCCAGCACCCAACAGGGGGCTACCCCACACAATGAGCAGTTCTTC; CDR3: CASTQQGATPHNEQFF